Listed here is a single TCR beta chain. Its specific antigen is unknown. Within one base of it there is no much larger clone, and no base qualities were kept. The CDR3 has 13 amino acids, counting the end cysteine and phenylalanine. Here the CDR3 DNA is all that survives: 39 bases in frame from base 1. Between the V and J ends, shortened by 2 bases and 4 bases respectively, the junction contains 7 bases. CDR1 and CDR2 are read off the germline V gene as MGHDK and SYGVNS. Receptors were amplified or captured by the immunoSEQ multiplex PCR assay. RNA was extracted from all samples and reverse transcribed into cDNA as template for TCR sequencing. First-strand cDNA was synthesized with SuperScript III using a 2:1 mix of oligo-dT and random hexamers. A synthetic immune receptor repertoire was used to measure amplification bias, and any remaining bias was corrected computationally. The original methods were these. Raw reads were preprocessed for error removal, and CDR3 was defined according to IMGT conventions as running from the conserved cysteine to phenylalanine. Clonality was computed as 1 minus the Shannon entropy, with the entropy normalized by log2 of the number of productive unique TCRs. Whether scalp clones were CD4 or CD8 was inferred by matching scalp TCRbeta sequences against CD4 and CD8 repertoires sorted from blood. TCRdb stores this immuneACCESS table with in-frame sequences only. Part of the clones is absent; in the studies checked, under half of the shortfall reflects unresolved V genes, and no reason is known for the rest. V, J and clone size derive from that table, while D and trimming were established from the DNA sequence. Counted in this sample were around 290,000 clones; about 62% of them appeared once. The top ten clonotypes cover about 1.8% of the sample.

This entry comes from a study of CD8+ T cells in alopecia areata (dated by TCRdb to 2017 to 2018). For the study in its entirety: Treated patients were enrolled in an open-label pilot trial of oral tofacitinib, 5 to 10 mg twice daily, for moderate-to-severe alopecia areata. Tofacitinib-treated patients had biopsies at baseline and at 4 and 24 weeks of treatment, with a later scalp biopsy in several patients. immunoSEQ multiplex PCR using 35 Vbeta forward primers and 13 Jbeta reverse primers was used to amplify TCRbeta CDR3 regions. High-throughput TCRbeta sequencing was used to examine T cell clonal expansion in alopecia areata in both the C3H/HeJ mouse model and human patients. For the treated patients, the SALT score, which quantifies what percentage of scalp surface area is affected, served as the measure of disease severity. Scalp tissue and sorted CD4+ and CD8+ peripheral blood T cells from patchy and totalis/universalis alopecia areata patients and from healthy controls were covered by human TCRbeta sequencing. Scalp clonality was compared among normal scalp (n=4), patchy alopecia areata scalp (n=8), and alopecia totalis/universalis scalp (n=8). Tofacitinib was given for 6 to 18 months, followed by 6 months of follow-up off drug to assess delayed response and recurrence. RNA came from the PAXgene miRNA kit for fixed scalp, the miRNeasy kit for PBMCs, and the RNeasy kit for mouse skin.

General conclusions and limits of the study: Unlike mouse skin, which is dominated by gammadelta T cells, normal human skin has resident alphabeta T cells that are also sequenced, and this complicates analysis of the scalp TCR repertoire. Many expanded lesional clones were found to persist in scalp and blood during tofacitinib treatment, and relapse after treatment cessation may be partly explained by this persistence. Compared with normal scalp, lesional scalp, particularly in alopecia totalis/universalis, had higher clonality and more expanded CD8+ clones, which suggests antigenic drive. Shared TCR sequences between patients were less evident than in mice, which may be partly attributable to HLA diversity in the patient population. Because the treated cohort was small and had just a single nonresponder, larger studies are needed to establish links between baseline CD8+ expansion and response. With tofacitinib, both scalp clonality and the number of expanded CD8+ clones among the top 100 scalp clones went down significantly.

Reading the label with the study, this specimen's time point is: 24 weeks on oral tofacitinib. The treatment or condition label corresponds to: oral pan-JAK inhibitor, 5-10 mg twice daily. From alopecia areata patients, peripheral blood was collected along with lesional scalp punch biopsies. PBMCs were isolated by density centrifugation and stained for CD3, CD4 and CD8, and CD4+ and CD8+ T cells were sorted on a FACSAria. The TCR comes from a human donor with alopecia areata. This chain is built from TRBV25-1 and TRBJ2-3; the D segment could be TRBD1, given 5 matching bases. The source was CD4+ T cells sorted from blood, collected at week 24, from a patient treated with tofacitinib. The sequenced DNA is TGTGCCAGCAGTGAAGAAGGGGCAGATACGCAGTATTTT. It codes for CASSEEGADTQYF.